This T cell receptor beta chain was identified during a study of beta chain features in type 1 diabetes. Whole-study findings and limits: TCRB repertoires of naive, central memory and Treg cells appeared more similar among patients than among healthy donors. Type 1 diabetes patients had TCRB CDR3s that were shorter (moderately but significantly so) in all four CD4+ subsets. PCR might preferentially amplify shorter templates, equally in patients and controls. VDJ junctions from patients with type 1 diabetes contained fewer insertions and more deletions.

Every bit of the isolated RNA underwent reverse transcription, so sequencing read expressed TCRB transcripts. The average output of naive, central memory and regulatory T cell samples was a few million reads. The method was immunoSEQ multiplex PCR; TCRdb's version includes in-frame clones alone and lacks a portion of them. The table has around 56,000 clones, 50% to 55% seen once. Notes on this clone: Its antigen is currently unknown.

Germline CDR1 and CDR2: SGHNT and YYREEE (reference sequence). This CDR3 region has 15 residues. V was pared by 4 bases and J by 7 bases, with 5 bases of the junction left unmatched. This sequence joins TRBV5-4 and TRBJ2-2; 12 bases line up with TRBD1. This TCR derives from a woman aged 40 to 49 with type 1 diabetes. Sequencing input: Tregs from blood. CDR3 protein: CASSRDRGRNGELFF. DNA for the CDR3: TGTGCCAGCAGCCGGGACAGGGGGCGCAACGGGGAGCTGTTTTTT.